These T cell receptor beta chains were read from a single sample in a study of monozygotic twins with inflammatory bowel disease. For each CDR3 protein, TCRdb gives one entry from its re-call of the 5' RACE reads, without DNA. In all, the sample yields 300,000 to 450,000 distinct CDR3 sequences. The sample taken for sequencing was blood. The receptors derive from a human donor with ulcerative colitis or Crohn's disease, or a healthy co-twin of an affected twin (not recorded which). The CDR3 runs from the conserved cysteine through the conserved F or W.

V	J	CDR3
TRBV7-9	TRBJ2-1	CASSLVGMVGNKQFF
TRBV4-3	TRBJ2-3	CASSQEGQAGASTDTQYF
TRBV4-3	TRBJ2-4	CASSQDQGQGTKNIQYF
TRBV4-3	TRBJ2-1	CASSQERGQGLYNEQFF
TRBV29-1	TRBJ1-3	CSVGYQSSGNTIYF
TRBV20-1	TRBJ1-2	CSAIGANYGYTF
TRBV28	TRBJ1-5	CASTDSSGGAQHF
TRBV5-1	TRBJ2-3	CASSLIPSGGLGTDTQYF
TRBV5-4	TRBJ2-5	CASSTAASDRETQYF
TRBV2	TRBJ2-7	CASNPGVDRGKPAYEQYF
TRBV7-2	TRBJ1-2	CASSLERGSNYGYTF
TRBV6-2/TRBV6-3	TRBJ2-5	CASGLGQWQETQYF
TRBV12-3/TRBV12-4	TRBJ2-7	CASSLAGLKDAEQYF
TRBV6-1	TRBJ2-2	CASSRGTLRNTGELFF
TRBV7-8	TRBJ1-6	CASSTKGTGSGPLHF
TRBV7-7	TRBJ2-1	CASSLLAGGNEQFF
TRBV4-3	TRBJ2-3	CASSQNLLGDTQYF
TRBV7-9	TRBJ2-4	CASSLGWVPIQYF
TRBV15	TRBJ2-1	CATSRDIGSSYNEQFF
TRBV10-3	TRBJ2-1	CAISGSNFNEQFF
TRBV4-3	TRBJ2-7	CASSQDRASSYEQYF
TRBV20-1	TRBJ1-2	CSATGQGYGYTF
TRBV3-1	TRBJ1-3	CASSQGGISGNTIYF
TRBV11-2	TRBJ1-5	CASSPLVLGQGVNQPQHF
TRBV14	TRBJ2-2	CASSQDLLGRQTGELFF
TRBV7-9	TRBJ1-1	CASSLGAGTGGTEAFF
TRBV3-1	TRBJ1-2	CASSQVLGIYGYTF
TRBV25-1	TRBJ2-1	CASLLETEQFF
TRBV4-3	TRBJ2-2	CASSQEDGVSTSSTGELFF
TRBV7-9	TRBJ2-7	CASSLASTSPTYEQYF
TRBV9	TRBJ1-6	CASARQGTSSYNSPLHF
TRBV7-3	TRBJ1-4	CASSLTGGTIEKLFF
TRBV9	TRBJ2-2	CASSARTNGPGELFF
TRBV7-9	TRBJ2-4	CASSLVSLAKNIQYF
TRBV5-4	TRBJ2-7	CASSPFAGSYEQYF
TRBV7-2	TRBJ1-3	CASSFVYSGNTIYF
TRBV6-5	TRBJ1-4	CASSYSTGQDLTTNEKLFF
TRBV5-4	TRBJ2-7	CAAGTGVSYEQYF
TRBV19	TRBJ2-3	CASSRRPPGTGTDTQYF
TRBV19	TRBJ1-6	CASSKGWDNSPLHF
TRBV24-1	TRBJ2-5	CATSAWTGHTETQYF
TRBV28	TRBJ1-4	CASSNTLSSEKLFF
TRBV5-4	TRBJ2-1	CASSYIAGRGYNEQFF
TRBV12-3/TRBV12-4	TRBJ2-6	CASSRRDRSGAGANVLTF
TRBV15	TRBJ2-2	CATSWTSDIGELFF
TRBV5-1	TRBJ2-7	CASSLKTGGLREQYF
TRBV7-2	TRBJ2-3	CASSPGGDTQYF
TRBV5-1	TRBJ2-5	CASSAGTGAETQYF